The entry that follows covers one T cell receptor beta chain sequence. The antigen it recognizes is unknown. Within one base of it there is no much larger clone, and no base qualities were kept. Relative to germline, V is 6 bases shorter and J is 8 bases shorter, with 16 bases between their ends. Taken from cysteine to phenylalanine, the CDR3 has 13 residues. Kept here is only the CDR3 DNA, which spans 39 bases and is read in frame from base 1. For CDR1 and CDR2, the germline V gene lists WSHSY and SAAADI. This record belongs to a study of Siglec-9 on CD8 T cells in melanoma (dated by TCRdb to the late 2010s). The study in broad terms: The study investigated Siglec-9 expression on CD8+ T cells and the role of Siglec-9 in regulating T cells in the melanoma tumor microenvironment.

The library relied on the immunoSEQ multiplex PCR assay. Held by TCRdb, this immuneACCESS table contains in-frame sequences only and omits some clones. Under half of the omission traces to an unresolved V gene where checked; the cause of the rest is unknown. The sample table lists 25,000 to 35,000 clones, roughly 78% of them with a count of one. The top ten clones comprise approximately 6% of the sample. The research as a whole found: According to the report, an effector memory CD8+ T-cell subset that seemed to build up inside melanoma tumors was both marked and regulated by Siglec-9.

The sequenced sample was Siglec-9- CD8+ T cells sorted from blood. The intended sense of this specimen's cell subset or site label: CD8 T cells lacking Siglec-9. The rearrangement combines TRBV10-2 with TRBJ1-2, and TRBD1 may be the D gene, going by 6 matching bases. The sequence was collected from a human donor in good health. The nucleotide sequence reads TGCGCCAGCAGCAAAACAGGGTGGGAGGGCTACACCTTC. Translated, it gives CASSKTGWEGYTF.